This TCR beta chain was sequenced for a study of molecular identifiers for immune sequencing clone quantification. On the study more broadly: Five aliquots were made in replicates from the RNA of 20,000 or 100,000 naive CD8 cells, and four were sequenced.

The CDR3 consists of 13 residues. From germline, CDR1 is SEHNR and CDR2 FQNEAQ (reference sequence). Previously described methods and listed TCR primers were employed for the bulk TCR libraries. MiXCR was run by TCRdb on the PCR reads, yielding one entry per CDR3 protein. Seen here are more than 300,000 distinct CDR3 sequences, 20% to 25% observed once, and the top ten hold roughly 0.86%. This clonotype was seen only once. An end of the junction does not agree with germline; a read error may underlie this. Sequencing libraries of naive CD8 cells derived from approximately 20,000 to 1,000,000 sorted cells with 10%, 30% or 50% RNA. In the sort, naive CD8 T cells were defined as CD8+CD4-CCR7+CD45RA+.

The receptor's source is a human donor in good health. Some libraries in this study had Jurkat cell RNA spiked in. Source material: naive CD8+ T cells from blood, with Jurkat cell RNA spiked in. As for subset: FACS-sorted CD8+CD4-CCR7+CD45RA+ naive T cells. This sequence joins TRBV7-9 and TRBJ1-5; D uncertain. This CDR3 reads CAGSLASNQPQHF. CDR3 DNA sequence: TGTGCCGGCAGCTTAGCTAGCAATCAGCCCCAGCATTTT.